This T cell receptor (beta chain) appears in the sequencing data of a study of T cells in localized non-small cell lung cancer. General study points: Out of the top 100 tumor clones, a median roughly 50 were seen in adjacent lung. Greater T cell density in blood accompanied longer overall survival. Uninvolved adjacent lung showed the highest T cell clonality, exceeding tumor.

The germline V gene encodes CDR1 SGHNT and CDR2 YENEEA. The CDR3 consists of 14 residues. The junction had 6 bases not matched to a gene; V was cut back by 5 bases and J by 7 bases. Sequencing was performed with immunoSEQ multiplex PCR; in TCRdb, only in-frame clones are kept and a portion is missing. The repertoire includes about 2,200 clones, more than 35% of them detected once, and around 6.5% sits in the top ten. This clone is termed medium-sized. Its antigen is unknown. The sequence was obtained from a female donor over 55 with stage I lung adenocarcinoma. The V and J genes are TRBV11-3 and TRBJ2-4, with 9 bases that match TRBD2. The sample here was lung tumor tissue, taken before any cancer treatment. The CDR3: CASSAISGSNIQYF. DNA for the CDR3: TGTGCCAGCAGCGCTATTAGCGGGAGTAACATTCAGTACTTC.